These 30 T cell receptor beta chains originate from one sample sequenced in a study of vaccination effects on CD4 cells after COVID-19. No cognate antigen is known for these TCRs. Here immunoSEQ multiplex PCR was the method, and the copy in TCRdb shows in-frame clones only, minus some. The repertoire consists of about 41,000 clones, with 70% to 85% occurring once and the leading ten covering about 3%. In the ViraFEST assay, antigen-specific CD4+ clonotypes were identified by expansion after peptide-pool stimulation. CD4+ T cell isolation took place after less than 13 days of culture. The healthy vaccine recipients, who had no prior SARS-CoV-2 infection, showed negative nucleocapsid antibodies. This sample comprised CD4+ T cells from PBMCs cultured with HCoV-NL63 spike peptides, obtained before COVID-19 vaccination. All receptors come from a human donor who received a COVID-19 vaccine.

This clone was seen only once. The chain uses TRBV5-1 and TRBJ2-3; D remains ambiguous. With 4 bases removed from V and 0 bases from J, the gap between germline ends came to 9 bases. Looked up from germline, CDR1 is SGHRS and CDR2 is YFSETQ. The CDR3 covers 14 residues. This chain's CDR3 is CASSVVESTDTQYF. CDR3 sequence (DNA): TGCGCCAGCAGCGTCGTAGAAAGCACAGATACGCAGTATTTT.

This chain joins TRBV5-1 and TRBJ2-1; tentatively, D is TRBD2 (5 bases). This CDR3 has 15 residues. The ends were cut back, 0 bases at V and 8 bases at J, with 15 bases in the middle. Germline V gives CDR1 SGHRS, CDR2 YFSETQ. The CDR3 is CASSLGAAGVYEQFF. CDR3 sequence (DNA): TGCGCCAGCAGCTTGGGGGCCGCCGGGGTGTATGAGCAGTTCTTC.

This clone has a handful of counts. This sequence joins TRBV28 and TRBJ1-2, with D perhaps TRBD1 (5 bases). CDR1 is MDHEN, CDR2 SYDVKM, per germline. Trimming took off 1 base at V and 5 bases at J, with 14 bases between the two ends. There are 15 residues in the CDR3. CDR3 in DNA: TGTGCCAGCAGTTTATTCAGGGTATTAGGGTATGGCTACACCTTC. This sequence encodes CASSLFRVLGYGYTF.

This clone has just a few counts. The genes are TRBV2 and TRBJ1-5, with 7 bases matching TRBD1. Germline V gene data show CDR1 as SNHLY and CDR2 as FYNNEI. The trim removed 2 bases at V and 4 bases at J, leaving 8 bases unmatched. This CDR3 is built from 16 residues. CDR3 amino acids: CASSERAGGANQPQHF. In nucleotides, the CDR3 is TGTGCCAGCAGTGAAAGGGCAGGGGGAGCAAATCAGCCCCAGCATTTT.

This clone has only one observation. V gene TRBV7-2 combines with J gene TRBJ1-5; 9 nucleotides line up with TRBD1. The trim removed 2 bases at V and 7 bases at J, leaving 3 bases unmatched. Per the germline V gene, CDR1 is SGHTA and CDR2 is FQGNSA. This CDR3 spans 14 amino acids. CDR3 DNA: TGTGCCAGCAGCTTAACACAGGGGGCCCAGCCCCAGCATTTT. Amino acid sequence: CASSLTQGAQPQHF. The variable domain in full, with the rest retrieved from reference TRBV7-2 and TRBJ1-5, is GAGVSQSPSNKVTEKGKDVELRCDPISGHTALYWYRQSLGQGLEFLIYFQGNSAPDKSGLPSDRFSAERTGGSVSTLTIQRTQQEDSAVYLCASSLTQGAQPQHFGDGTRLSIL.

V is TRBV1 and J is TRBJ2-2; TRBD2 is the table's D call and was not checked against the DNA. TRBV1 is classified as a pseudogene. The CDR3 length is 15 residues. CDR3 region: CTSTRGAVNTGELFF. The CDR3, as DNA: TGCACCAGCACCCGAGGAGCGGTCAACACCGGGGAGCTGTTTTTT.

V is TRBV10-1 and J is TRBJ2-3; D unclear. Deletions cut 3 bases from V and 3 bases from J, with 13 bases between. The CDR3 loop spans 15 amino acids. Germline V gene sequence: CDR1 WNHNN, CDR2 SYGVQD (reference sequence). The CDR3 DNA follows: TGCGCCAGCAGTGATGGGGTCGCCGGGACAGATACGCAGTATTTT. Its translation: CASSDGVAGTDTQYF.

The chain carries TRBV5-1 and TRBJ2-3; D gene ambiguous. The CDR3 consists of 15 residues. Trimming cost V 4 bases and J 2 bases, with 14 bases left between them. Germline CDR1 is SGHRS and CDR2 is YFSETQ. CDR3 amino acids: CASSPPRTDTDTQYF. The CDR3 bases are TGCGCCAGCAGCCCTCCACGGACCGACACAGATACGCAGTATTTT.

The V gene is TRBV18, the J gene TRBJ2-3; 11 nucleotides agree with TRBD1. The CDR3 length is 19 residues. V gave up 1 base and J gave up 7 bases; unmatched junction bases: 16. CDR1 is KGHSH, CDR2 LQKENI, per germline. CDR3 sequence reads: CASSPLKKGQGGTVYTQYF. The CDR3, as DNA: TGTGCCAGCTCACCACTTAAGAAGGGACAGGGGGGAACGGTGTATACGCAGTATTTT.

This clone was seen a handful of times. This CDR3 is CASSLALTGVGNSPLHF. Here the CDR3 DNA reads TGCGCCAGCAGCTTGGCCCTCACAGGGGTAGGAAATTCACCCCTCCACTTT. The chain recombines TRBV5-1 with TRBJ1-6; 7 positions agree with TRBD1. V lost 0 bases to trimming and J lost 7 bases; unmatched junction nucleotides: 10. The CDR3 has 17 residues. Looked up from germline, CDR1 is SGHRS and CDR2 is YFSETQ.

The table lists this clone with a few counts. This chain uses TRBV7-2 with TRBJ1-6; a weak D match, TRBD1 (6 bases). Looked up from germline, CDR1 is SGHTA and CDR2 is FQGNSA. The CDR3 covers 16 residues. V was pared by 5 bases and J by 7 bases, with 18 bases between. The CDR3 nucleotides read TGTGCCAGCAGCCCCTGGGGGCAGGGAAGGAATTCACCCCTCCACTTT. Translating gives CASSPWGQGRNSPLHF.

This clone was picked up one time. This sequence joins TRBV5-4 and TRBJ2-1, with D perhaps TRBD1 (7 bases). Deletions cut 0 bases from V and 4 bases from J, with 17 bases between. Germline V gives CDR1 SGHNT, CDR2 YYREEE (reference sequence). The CDR3 consists of 17 residues. CDR3 DNA: TGTGCCAGCAGCTTGGGGGACTCGGGACAGAGATACAATGAGCAGTTCTTC. Amino acid sequence: CASSLGDSGQRYNEQFF.

This chain uses TRBV28 with TRBJ2-5, with D possibly being TRBD1 or TRBD2 (5 bases each). CDR3 length: 16 residues. Germline V lookup: CDR1 MDHEN, CDR2 SYDVKM. V was clipped by 3 bases and J by 0 bases, with 14 bases between them. This CDR3 reads CASSFGTTVHQETQYF. The CDR3 DNA is TGTGCCAGCAGTTTCGGGACGACGGTTCACCAAGAGACCCAGTACTTC.

The chain carries TRBV6-5 and TRBJ2-7; 11 bases are a match to TRBD1. The V segment lost 7 bases and the J segment 2 bases; nucleotides outside the gene matches: 7. Per germline, CDR1 MNHEY and CDR2 SVGAGI. CDR3 size: 15 residues. CDR3 DNA: TGTGCCAGCACCCCCGGGACAGGGGGACCCTACGAGCAGTACGTC. The encoded protein is CASTPGTGGPYEQYV.

CDR3 nucleotides: TGTGCCAGCTCACCGTGGGGGCTACCTGGGACCGGGGAGCTGTTTTTT. It specifies CASSPWGLPGTGELFF. The rearrangement uses TRBV18 and TRBJ2-2, with D perhaps matching TRBD1 (6 bases). The CDR3 covers 16 residues. Trimming removed 3 bases at V and 5 bases at J, with 16 bases between. Germline CDR1 KGHSH, CDR2 LQKENI.

J is TRBJ2-5 and V is TRBV6-5, with 7 bases identical to TRBD1. CDR3 length equals 12 residues. With V trimmed by 7 bases and J by 3 bases, 2 bases remained unmatched. CDR1 is MNHEY and CDR2 is SVGAGI in the germline V gene. This chain's CDR3 is CASNGQEETQYF. Here the CDR3 DNA reads TGTGCCAGCAACGGACAGGAAGAGACCCAGTACTTC.

The CDR3 DNA is TGTGCCAGCAGTGAATCCCTAACAGCTAGCACAGATACGCAGTATTTT. Translation: CASSESLTASTDTQYF. This chain joins TRBV25-1 and TRBJ2-3, with no clear D. Germline assignment: CDR1 MGHDK and CDR2 SYGVNS. The CDR3 is 16 residues long. Trimming pared 1 base from V and 0 bases from J, leaving 11 bases between.

The V gene is TRBV6-1, the J gene TRBJ1-2, with no clear D. The germline V gene encodes CDR1 MNHNS and CDR2 SASEGT. Trimming removed 0 bases at V and 4 bases at J, with 15 bases between. CDR3 length equals 16 residues. The CDR3: CASSEALGAVIYGYTF. Here the CDR3 DNA reads TGTGCCAGCAGTGAAGCGCTAGGCGCAGTCATCTATGGCTACACCTTC.

CDR3 in DNA: TGCGCCAGCAGCCAAGACGTTACCCGGGCCCCTGGAAACACCATATATTTT. This encodes CASSQDVTRAPGNTIYF. The chain carries TRBV4-3 and TRBJ1-3; D gene unclear. The CDR3 extends over 17 amino acids. The germline gives CDR1 LGHNA, CDR2 YSLEER. Trimming left V 0 bases short and J 2 bases short, with 14 bases between.

J is TRBJ1-3 and V is TRBV15, with D possibly being TRBD1 (5 bases). The germline V and J ends were trimmed by 0 bases and 2 bases, with 8 bases remaining between them. The V gene's germline CDR1 is LNHNV and CDR2 YYDKDF (reference sequence). The CDR3 runs 15 residues. Here the CDR3 reads CATSRDGAAGNTIYF. The CDR3 nucleotides read TGTGCCACCAGCAGAGATGGGGCAGCTGGAAACACCATATATTTT.

V and J are TRBV11-1 and TRBJ2-7; TRBD2 matches at 13 bases. Germline V gives CDR1 SGHAT, CDR2 FQDESV (reference sequence). The CDR3 is 15 residues long. J gave up 2 bases and V 5 bases, and 3 bases lay outside the gene matches. In DNA, the CDR3 is TGTGCCAGCAGCCCCACTAGCGGGGGGGCCTACGAGCAGTACGTC. Residues: CASSPTSGGAYEQYV.

The chain has TRBV27 and TRBJ2-3; D gene ambiguous. The length of the CDR3 is 14 residues. Germline-derived CDR1 and CDR2 are MNHEY and SMNVEV (reference sequence). Trimming took off 1 base at V and 2 bases at J, with 7 bases between the two ends. The CDR3 loop is CASSLFGYTDTQYF. The CDR3 DNA sequence: TGTGCCAGCAGTTTATTCGGGTACACAGATACGCAGTATTTT.

This rearrangement joins TRBV5-1 to TRBJ1-3; perhaps TRBD1 as D (6 bases). This CDR3 contains 14 residues. V shed 1 base and J shed 2 bases, with 7 bases lying between them. Germline CDR1 reads SGHRS; CDR2 reads YFSETQ. The CDR3, as DNA: TGCGCCAGCAGCTTGAACAGGGCTGGAAACACCATATATTTT. It specifies CASSLNRAGNTIYF. Using reference TRBV5-1 and TRBJ1-3 for the parts outside the CDR3, the full variable domain is KAGVTQTPRYLIKTRGQQVTLSCSPISGHRSVSWYQQTPGQGLQFLFEYFSETQRNKGNFPGRFSGRQFSNSRSEMNVSTLELGDSALYLCASSLNRAGNTIYFGEGSWLTVV.

This chain joins TRBV7-2 and TRBJ1-2, with D perhaps matching TRBD1 (6 bases). CDR1 is SGHTA and CDR2 is FQGNSA in the germline V gene. This CDR3 spans 13 amino acids. V was clipped by 3 bases and J by 8 bases, with 13 bases between them. In DNA form, the CDR3 reads TGTGCCAGCAGCTTCACAGGGTTCGGGGGCTACACCTTC. It specifies CASSFTGFGGYTF. Full variable domain (rest looked up from reference TRBV7-2 and TRBJ1-2): GAGVSQSPSNKVTEKGKDVELRCDPISGHTALYWYRQSLGQGLEFLIYFQGNSAPDKSGLPSDRFSAERTGGSVSTLTIQRTQQEDSAVYLCASSFTGFGGYTFGSGTRLTVV.

This clone was found once. V usage is TRBV5-5 and J usage is TRBJ2-7; weak D call: TRBD1 (6 bases). Germline V gene data show CDR1 as SGHKS and CDR2 as YYEKEE (reference sequence). CDR3 length equals 16 residues. Trimming shortened V by 0 bases and J by 2 bases, and 15 bases separated the two germline ends. The CDR3 DNA sequence: TGTGCCAGCAGCTTGGAACTCAGGGGCAGGCCCTACGAGCAGTACGTC. It is translated as CASSLELRGRPYEQYV.

The chain uses TRBV7-2 and TRBJ1-2; D gene unclear. Germline lookup yields CDR1 SGHTA and CDR2 FQGNSA. Trimming cost V 1 base and J 2 bases, with 11 bases left between them. This CDR3 contains 15 residues. The CDR3 region has the DNA TGTGCCAGCAGCTTAGAATTAGCGGGAAACTATGGCTACACCTTC. It codes for CASSLELAGNYGYTF.

This rearrangement joins TRBV5-1 to TRBJ2-2; D is perhaps TRBD1 or TRBD2 (5 bases each). Per germline, CDR1 SGHRS and CDR2 YFSETQ. V was clipped by 4 bases and J by 0 bases, with 16 bases between them. The CDR3 length is 17 residues. The CDR3: CASSLLSGTANTGELFF. CDR3 DNA sequence: TGCGCCAGCAGCCTTTTATCCGGGACGGCGAACACCGGGGAGCTGTTTTTT.

The gene calls are TRBV25-1 and TRBJ1-2; D uncertain. V was trimmed by 2 bases and J by 4 bases, leaving 8 bases between them. Germline-derived CDR1 and CDR2 are MGHDK and SYGVNS. The CDR3 loop spans 13 amino acids. The chain's CDR3 is CASSEGGPYGYTF. DNA of the CDR3: TGTGCCAGCAGTGAAGGAGGGCCCTATGGCTACACCTTC.

The V gene is TRBV4-2, the J gene TRBJ1-2; 12 positions agree with TRBD1. With V trimmed by 0 bases and J by 5 bases, 7 bases remained unmatched. This CDR3 has 17 amino acids. Per the germline V gene, CDR1 is LGHNA and CDR2 is YNFKEQ. This CDR3 reads CASSQDSGQGAIYGYTF. Written as DNA, the CDR3 is TGTGCCAGCAGCCAAGATTCGGGACAGGGGGCGATTTATGGCTACACCTTC.

The rearrangement links TRBV6-6 to TRBJ1-5; no clear D. The V gene's germline CDR1 is MNHNY and CDR2 SVGAGI (reference sequence). Trimming removed 8 bases at V and 7 bases at J, with 12 bases between. The CDR3 is 12 amino acids. In nucleotides, the CDR3 is TGTGCCAGCGGCCGTGGGTACCAGCCCCAGCATTTT. Translating it yields CASGRGYQPQHF.